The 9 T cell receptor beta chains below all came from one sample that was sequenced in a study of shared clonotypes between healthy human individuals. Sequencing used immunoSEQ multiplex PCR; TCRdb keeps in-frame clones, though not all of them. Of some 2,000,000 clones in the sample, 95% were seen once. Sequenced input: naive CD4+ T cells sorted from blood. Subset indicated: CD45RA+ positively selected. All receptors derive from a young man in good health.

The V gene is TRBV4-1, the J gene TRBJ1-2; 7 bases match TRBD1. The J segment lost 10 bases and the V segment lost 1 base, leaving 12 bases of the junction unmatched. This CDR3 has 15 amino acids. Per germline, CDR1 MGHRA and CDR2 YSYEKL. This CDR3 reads CASSQVRSRGVYYTF. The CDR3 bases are TGCGCCAGCAGCCAAGTCCGTTCCAGGGGGGTTTACTACACCTTC.

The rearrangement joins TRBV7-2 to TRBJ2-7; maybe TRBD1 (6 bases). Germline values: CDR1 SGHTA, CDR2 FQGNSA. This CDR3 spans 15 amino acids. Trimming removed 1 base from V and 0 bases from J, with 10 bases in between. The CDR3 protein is CASSLVQGISYEQYF. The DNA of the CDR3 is TGTGCCAGCAGCTTAGTACAGGGAATCTCCTACGAGCAGTACTTC.

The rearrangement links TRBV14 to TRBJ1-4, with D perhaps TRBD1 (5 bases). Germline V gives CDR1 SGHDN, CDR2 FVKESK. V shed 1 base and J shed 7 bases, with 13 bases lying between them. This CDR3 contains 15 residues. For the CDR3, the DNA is TGTGCCAGCAGCCAAGTGCGTCCCCAGGGTGAAAAACTGTTTTTT. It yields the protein CASSQVRPQGEKLFF.

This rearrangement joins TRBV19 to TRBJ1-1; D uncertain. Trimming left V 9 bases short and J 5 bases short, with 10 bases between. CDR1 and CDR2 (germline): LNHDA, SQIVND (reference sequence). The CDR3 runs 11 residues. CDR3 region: CASQGRTEAFF. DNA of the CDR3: TGTGCCAGCCAAGGGAGAACTGAAGCTTTCTTT. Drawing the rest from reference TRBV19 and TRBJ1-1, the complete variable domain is DGGITQSPKYLFRKEGQNVTLSCEQNLNHDAMYWYRQDPGQGLRLIYYSQIVNDFQKGDIAEGYSVSREKKESFPLTVTSAQKNPTAFYLCASQGRTEAFFGQGTRLTVV.

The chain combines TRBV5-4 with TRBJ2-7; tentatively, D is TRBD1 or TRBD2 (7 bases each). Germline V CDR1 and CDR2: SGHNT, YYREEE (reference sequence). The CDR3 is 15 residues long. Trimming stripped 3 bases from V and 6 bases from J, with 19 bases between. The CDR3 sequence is CASSSEAGQPVEQYF. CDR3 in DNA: TGTGCCAGCAGCTCTGAAGCGGGACAGCCCGTCGAGCAGTACTTC. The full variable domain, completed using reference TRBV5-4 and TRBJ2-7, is ETGVTQSPTHLIKTRGQQVTLRCSSQSGHNTVSWYQQALGQGPQFIFQYYREEENGRGNFPPRFSGLQFPNYSSELNVNALELDDSALYLCASSSEAGQPVEQYFGPGTRLTVT.

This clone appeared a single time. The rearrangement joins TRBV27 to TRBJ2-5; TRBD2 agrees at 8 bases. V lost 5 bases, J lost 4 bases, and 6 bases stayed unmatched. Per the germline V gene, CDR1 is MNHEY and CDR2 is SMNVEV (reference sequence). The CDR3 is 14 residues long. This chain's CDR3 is CASSRLAGPETQYF. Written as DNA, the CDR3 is TGTGCCAGCAGTCGTTTAGCGGGACCAGAGACCCAGTACTTC.

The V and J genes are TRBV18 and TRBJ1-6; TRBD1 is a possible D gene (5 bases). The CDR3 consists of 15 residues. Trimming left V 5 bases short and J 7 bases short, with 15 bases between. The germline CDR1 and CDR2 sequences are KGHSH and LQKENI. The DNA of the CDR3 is TGTGCCAGCTCAACCGTGACAGCACTAAATTCACCCCTCCACTTT. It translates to CASSTVTALNSPLHF.

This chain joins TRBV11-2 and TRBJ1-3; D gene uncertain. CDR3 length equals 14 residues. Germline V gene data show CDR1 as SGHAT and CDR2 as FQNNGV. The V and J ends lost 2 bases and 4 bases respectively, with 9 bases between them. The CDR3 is CASSLTSVGNTIYF. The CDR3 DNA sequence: TGTGCCAGCAGCTTAACTTCGGTCGGAAACACCATATATTTT.

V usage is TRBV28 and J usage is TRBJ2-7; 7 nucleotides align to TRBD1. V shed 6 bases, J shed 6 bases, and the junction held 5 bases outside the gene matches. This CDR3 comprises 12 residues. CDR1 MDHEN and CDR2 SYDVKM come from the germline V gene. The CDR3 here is CASRTGQVEQYF. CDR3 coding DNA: TGTGCCAGCAGGACAGGGCAAGTCGAGCAGTACTTC.